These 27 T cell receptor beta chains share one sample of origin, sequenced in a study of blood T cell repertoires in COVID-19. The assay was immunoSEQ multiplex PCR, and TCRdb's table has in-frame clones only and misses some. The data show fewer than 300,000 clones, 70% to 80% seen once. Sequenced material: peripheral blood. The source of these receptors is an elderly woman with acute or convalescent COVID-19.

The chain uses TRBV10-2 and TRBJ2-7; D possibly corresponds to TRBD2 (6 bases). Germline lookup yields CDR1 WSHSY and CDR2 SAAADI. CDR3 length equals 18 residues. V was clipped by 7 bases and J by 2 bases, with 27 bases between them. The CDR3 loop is CASTPGPVQRASPYEQYF. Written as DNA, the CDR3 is TGCGCCAGCACCCCTGGCCCGGTGCAGCGGGCAAGCCCCTACGAGCAGTACTTC.

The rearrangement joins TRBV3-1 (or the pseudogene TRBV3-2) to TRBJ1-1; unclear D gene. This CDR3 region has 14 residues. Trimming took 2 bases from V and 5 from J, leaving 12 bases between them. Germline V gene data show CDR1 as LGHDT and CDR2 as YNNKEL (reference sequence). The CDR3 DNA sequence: TGTGCCAGCAGCCAATACAGATCAGAGACTGAAGCTTTCTTT. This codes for CASSQYRSETEAFF.

CDR3 nucleotides: TGCGCCAGCAGCGAAGCGAGGACTAGCGGGGGGGATGAGCAGTTCTTC. It specifies CASSEARTSGGDEQFF. The genes are TRBV5-1 and TRBJ2-1; TRBD2 matches at 15 bases. CDR1 is SGHRS, CDR2 YFSETQ, per germline. The J segment lost 8 bases and the V segment lost 4 bases, leaving 7 bases of the junction unmatched. The CDR3 spans 16 residues.

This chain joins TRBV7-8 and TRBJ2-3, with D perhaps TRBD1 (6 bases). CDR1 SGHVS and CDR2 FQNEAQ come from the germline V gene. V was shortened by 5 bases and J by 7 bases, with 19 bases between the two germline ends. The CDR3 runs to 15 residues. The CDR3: CASSPRWDTPHTQYF. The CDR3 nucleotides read TGTGCCAGCAGCCCCCGTTGGGACACCCCGCATACGCAGTATTTT.

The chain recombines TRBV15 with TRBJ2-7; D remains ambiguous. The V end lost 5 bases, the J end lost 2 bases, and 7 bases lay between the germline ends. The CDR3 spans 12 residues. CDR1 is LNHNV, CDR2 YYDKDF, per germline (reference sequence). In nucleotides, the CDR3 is TGTGCCACCAGCCCGGTACCCTACGAGCAGTACTTC. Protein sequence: CATSPVPYEQYF.

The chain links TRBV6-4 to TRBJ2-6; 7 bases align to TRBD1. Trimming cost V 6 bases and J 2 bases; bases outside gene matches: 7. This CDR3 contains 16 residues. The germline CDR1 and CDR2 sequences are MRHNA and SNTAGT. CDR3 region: CASSAGTVPGANVLTF. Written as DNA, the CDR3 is TGTGCCAGCAGCGCCGGGACAGTCCCTGGGGCCAACGTCCTGACTTTC.

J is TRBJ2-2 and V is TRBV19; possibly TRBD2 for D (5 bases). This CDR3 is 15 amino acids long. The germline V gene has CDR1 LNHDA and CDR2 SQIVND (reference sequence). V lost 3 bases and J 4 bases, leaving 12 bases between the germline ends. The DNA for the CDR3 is TGTGCCAGTAGTATGAAAGGGAGAGGCACCGGGGAGCTGTTTTTT. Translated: CASSMKGRGTGELFF.

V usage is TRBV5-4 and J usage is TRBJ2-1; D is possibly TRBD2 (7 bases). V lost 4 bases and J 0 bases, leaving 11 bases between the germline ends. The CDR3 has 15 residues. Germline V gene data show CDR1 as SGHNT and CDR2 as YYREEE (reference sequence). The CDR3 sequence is CASSSGTLSYNEQFF. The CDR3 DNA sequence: TGTGCCAGCAGCAGCGGGACACTCTCCTACAATGAGCAGTTCTTC.

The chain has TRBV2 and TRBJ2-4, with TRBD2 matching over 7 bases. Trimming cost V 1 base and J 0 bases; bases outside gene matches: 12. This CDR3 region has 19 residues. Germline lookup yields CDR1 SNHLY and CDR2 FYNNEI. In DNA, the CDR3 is TGTGCCAGCAGTGAAGTTATTAAGGGCGGGGGATTAGCCAAAAACATTCAGTACTTC. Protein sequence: CASSEVIKGGGLAKNIQYF. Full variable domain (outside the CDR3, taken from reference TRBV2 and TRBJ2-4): EPEVTQTPSHQVTQMGQEVILRCVPISNHLYFYWYRQILGQKVEFLVSFYNNEISEKSEIFDDQFSVERPDGSNFTLKIRSTKLEDSAMYFCASSEVIKGGGLAKNIQYFGAGTRLSVL.

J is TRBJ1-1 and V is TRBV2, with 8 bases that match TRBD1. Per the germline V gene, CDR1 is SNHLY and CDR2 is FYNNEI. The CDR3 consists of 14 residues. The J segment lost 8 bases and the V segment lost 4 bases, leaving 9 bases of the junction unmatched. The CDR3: CASSGQGMAREAFF. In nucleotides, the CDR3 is TGTGCCAGCAGTGGACAGGGGATGGCCCGAGAAGCTTTCTTT.

The CDR3 loop reads CASSTSGGGGANVLTF. As DNA, the CDR3 is TGTGCCAGTAGTACCTCAGGGGGCGGTGGGGCCAACGTCCTGACTTTC. This chain joins TRBV19 and TRBJ2-6; TRBD1 matches at 8 bases. The CDR3 is made up of 16 amino acids. V was pared by 4 bases and J by 3 bases, with 5 bases of the junction left unmatched. Looked up from germline, CDR1 is LNHDA and CDR2 is SQIVND (reference sequence).

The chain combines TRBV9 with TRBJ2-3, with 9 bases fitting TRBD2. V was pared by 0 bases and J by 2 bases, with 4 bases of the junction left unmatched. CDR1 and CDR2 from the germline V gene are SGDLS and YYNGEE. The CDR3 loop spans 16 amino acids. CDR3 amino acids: CASSVGTSALTDTQYF. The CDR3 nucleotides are TGTGCCAGCAGCGTAGGGACTAGCGCCCTCACAGATACGCAGTATTTT.

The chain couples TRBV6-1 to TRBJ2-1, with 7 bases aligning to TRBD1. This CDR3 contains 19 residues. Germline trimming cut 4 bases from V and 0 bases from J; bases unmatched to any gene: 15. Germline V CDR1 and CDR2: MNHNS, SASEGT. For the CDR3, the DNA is TGTGCCAGCAGTGCAAATTCTATGGGACAGACAAGCTCCTACAATGAGCAGTTCTTC. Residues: CASSANSMGQTSSYNEQFF.

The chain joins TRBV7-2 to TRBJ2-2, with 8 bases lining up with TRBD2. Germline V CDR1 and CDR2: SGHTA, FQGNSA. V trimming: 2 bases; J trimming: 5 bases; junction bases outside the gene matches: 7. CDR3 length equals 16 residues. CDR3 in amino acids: CASSLQAGAETGELFF. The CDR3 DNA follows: TGTGCCAGCAGCTTACAAGCGGGGGCAGAAACCGGGGAGCTGTTTTTT.

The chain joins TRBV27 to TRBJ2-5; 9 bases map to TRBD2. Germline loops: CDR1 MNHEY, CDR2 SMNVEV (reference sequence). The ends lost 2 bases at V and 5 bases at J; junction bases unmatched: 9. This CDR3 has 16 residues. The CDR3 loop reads CASSLISGRRGETQYF. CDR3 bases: TGTGCCAGCAGTTTAATTAGCGGGAGACGAGGGGAGACCCAGTACTTC.

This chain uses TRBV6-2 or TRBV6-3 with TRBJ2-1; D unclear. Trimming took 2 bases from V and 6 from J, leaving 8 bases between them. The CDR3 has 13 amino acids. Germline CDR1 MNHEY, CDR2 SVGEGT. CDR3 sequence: CASSYDFINEQFF. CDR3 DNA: TGTGCCAGCAGTTACGACTTTATCAATGAGCAGTTCTTC.

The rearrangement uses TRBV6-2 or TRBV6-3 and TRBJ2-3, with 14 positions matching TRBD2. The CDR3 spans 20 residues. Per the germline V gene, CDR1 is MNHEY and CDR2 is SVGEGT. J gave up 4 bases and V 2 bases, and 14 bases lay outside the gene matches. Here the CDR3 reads CASSYLSGTSGGASSDTQYF. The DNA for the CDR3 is TGTGCCAGCAGTTACCTTTCTGGGACTAGCGGGGGAGCCTCCTCAGATACGCAGTATTTT.

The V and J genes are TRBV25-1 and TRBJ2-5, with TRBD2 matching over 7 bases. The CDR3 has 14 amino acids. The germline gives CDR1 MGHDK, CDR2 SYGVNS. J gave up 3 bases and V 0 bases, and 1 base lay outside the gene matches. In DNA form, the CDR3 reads TGTGCCAGCAGTGAATATGCGGGGGAAGAGACCCAGTACTTC. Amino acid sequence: CASSEYAGEETQYF.

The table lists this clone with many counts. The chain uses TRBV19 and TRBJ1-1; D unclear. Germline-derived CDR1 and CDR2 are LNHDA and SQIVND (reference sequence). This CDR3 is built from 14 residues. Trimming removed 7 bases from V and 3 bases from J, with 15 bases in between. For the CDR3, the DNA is TGTGCCAGTACCCCCCGGTGGGGAGACACTGAAGCTTTCTTT. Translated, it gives CASTPRWGDTEAFF.

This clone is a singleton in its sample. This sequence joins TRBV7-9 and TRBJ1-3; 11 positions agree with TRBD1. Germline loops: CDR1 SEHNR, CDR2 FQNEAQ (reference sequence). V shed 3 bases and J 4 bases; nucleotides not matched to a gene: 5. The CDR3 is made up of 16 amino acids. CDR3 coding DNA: TGTGCCAGCAGCTTGGACAGGGGGCTTTACGGAAACACCATATATTTT. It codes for CASSLDRGLYGNTIYF.

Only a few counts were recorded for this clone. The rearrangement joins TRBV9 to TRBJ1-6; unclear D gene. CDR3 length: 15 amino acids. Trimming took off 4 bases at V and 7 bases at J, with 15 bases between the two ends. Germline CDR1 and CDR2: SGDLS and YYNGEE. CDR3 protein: CASSPQLIPNSPLHF. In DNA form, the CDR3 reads TGTGCCAGCAGCCCACAGTTAATTCCCAATTCACCCCTCCACTTT.

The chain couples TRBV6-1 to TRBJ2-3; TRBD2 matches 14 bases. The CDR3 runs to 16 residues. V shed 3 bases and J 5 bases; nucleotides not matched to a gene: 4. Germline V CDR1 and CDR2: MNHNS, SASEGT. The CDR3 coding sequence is TGTGCCAGCAGTGACCGGGGACTAGCGGGAGTAGATACGCAGTATTTT. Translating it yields CASSDRGLAGVDTQYF.

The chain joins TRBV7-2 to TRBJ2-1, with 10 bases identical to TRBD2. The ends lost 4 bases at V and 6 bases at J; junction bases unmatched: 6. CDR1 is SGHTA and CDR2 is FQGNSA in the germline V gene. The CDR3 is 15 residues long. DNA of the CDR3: TGTGCCAGCAGCTCCCAAGCGGGAGGGCTCAATGAGCAGTTCTTC. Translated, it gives CASSSQAGGLNEQFF.

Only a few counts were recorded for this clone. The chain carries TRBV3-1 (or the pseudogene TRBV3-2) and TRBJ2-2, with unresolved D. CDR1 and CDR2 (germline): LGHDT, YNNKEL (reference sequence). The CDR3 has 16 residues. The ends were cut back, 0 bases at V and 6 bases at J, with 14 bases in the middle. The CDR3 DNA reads TGTGCCAGCAGCCAAGATCTAAGGCTCAGGCCCGGGGAGCTGTTTTTT. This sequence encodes CASSQDLRLRPGELFF.

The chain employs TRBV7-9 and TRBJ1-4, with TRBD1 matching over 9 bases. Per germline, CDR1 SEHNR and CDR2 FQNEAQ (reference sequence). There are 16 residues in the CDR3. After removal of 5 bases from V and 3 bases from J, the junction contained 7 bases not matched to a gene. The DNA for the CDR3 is TGTGCCAGCAGCCTGGGACAGGGAGGGGCTAATGAAAAACTGTTTTTT. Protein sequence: CASSLGQGGANEKLFF.

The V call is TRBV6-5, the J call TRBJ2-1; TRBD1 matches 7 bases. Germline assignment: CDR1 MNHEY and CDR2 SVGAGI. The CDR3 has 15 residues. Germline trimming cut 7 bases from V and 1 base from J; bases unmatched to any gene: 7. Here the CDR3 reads CASKIGTDSYNEQFF. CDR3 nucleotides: TGTGCCAGCAAGATAGGGACAGATTCCTACAATGAGCAGTTCTTC.

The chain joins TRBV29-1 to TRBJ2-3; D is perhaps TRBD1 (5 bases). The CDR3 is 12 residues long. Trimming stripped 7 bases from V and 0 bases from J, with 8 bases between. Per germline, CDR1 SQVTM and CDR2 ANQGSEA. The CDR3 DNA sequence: TGCAGCGGGCGACAGAGCACAGATACGCAGTATTTT. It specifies CSGRQSTDTQYF.